This entry lists 31 T cell receptor beta chains sequenced from one sample in a study of cytomegalovirus exposure and HLA in healthy donors. The primer mix had 60 Vbeta and 13 Jbeta primers. Measured with immunoSEQ multiplex PCR; TCRdb has only the in-frame clones, and not every one. The data contain about 160,000 clones, roughly 82% of them seen just once; the ten biggest clones take up around 1.5%. The material sequenced was PBMCs. Source of these receptors: a girl under 18 in good health and CMV-seropositive.

This clone has only a few counts. J is TRBJ1-2 and V is TRBV9; D possibly corresponds to TRBD1 (6 bases). Germline V lookup: CDR1 SGDLS, CDR2 YYNGEE. There are 13 residues in the CDR3. The germline V and J ends were trimmed by 4 bases and 4 bases, with 11 bases remaining between them. CDR3 bases: TGTGCCAGCAGCCACGGACAGTCCTATGGCTACACCTTC. Amino acid sequence: CASSHGQSYGYTF.

This chain uses TRBV6-5 with TRBJ2-5; D is possibly TRBD2 (6 bases). The V end lost 5 bases, the J end lost 1 base, and 14 bases lay between the germline ends. Germline assignment: CDR1 MNHEY and CDR2 SVGAGI. The CDR3 length is 15 residues. CDR3 region: CASSTSTSSQETQYF. In DNA form, the CDR3 reads TGTGCCAGCAGTACCTCGACTAGTTCCCAAGAGACCCAGTACTTC.

The gene calls are TRBV9 and TRBJ2-7, with D possibly being TRBD1 (5 bases). With 0 bases removed from V and 0 bases from J, the gap between germline ends came to 10 bases. CDR3 length equals 15 residues. The germline CDR1 and CDR2 sequences are SGDLS and YYNGEE. CDR3 nucleotides: TGTGCCAGCAGCGTAGCAGACAGTTACTCCTACGAGCAGTACTTC. This gives the protein CASSVADSYSYEQYF.

The sample holds a few counts of this clone. The rearrangement uses TRBV18 and TRBJ1-1; the D gene is possibly TRBD1 (6 bases). This CDR3 spans 15 amino acids. Trimming left V 2 bases short and J 10 bases short, with 20 bases between. Germline V gene sequence: CDR1 KGHSH, CDR2 LQKENI. In DNA, the CDR3 is TGTGCCAGCTCACCAACGGGACACCCGGATCCCGGAGCTTTCTTT. Encoded protein: CASSPTGHPDPGAFF.

The chain recombines TRBV9 with TRBJ1-5, with TRBD1 identical over 8 bases. The trim removed 1 base at V and 6 bases at J, leaving 6 bases unmatched. The CDR3 has 15 residues. Germline loops: CDR1 SGDLS, CDR2 YYNGEE. CDR3 sequence (DNA): TGTGCCAGCAGCGTACAGGGGGCTTTAGGTCAGCCCCAGCATTTT. Protein sequence: CASSVQGALGQPQHF.

The chain uses TRBV28 and TRBJ2-7; 8 nucleotides align to TRBD2. In germline, CDR1 is MDHEN, CDR2 SYDVKM. The trim removed 6 bases at V and 5 bases at J, leaving 6 bases unmatched. The CDR3 extends over 13 amino acids. CDR3 DNA sequence: TGTGCCAGCAGGCTCGCGGGGGGCGACGAGCAGTACTTC. This codes for CASRLAGGDEQYF.

The rearrangement links TRBV5-1 to TRBJ1-1; 7 bases line up with TRBD1. The CDR3 is 14 residues long. Trimming took 7 bases from V and 1 from J; bases not matched to a gene: 7. Germline V gene sequence: CDR1 SGHRS, CDR2 YFSETQ. In DNA, the CDR3 is TGCGCCAGCCGAACAGGGGAATGGAACACTGAAGCTTTCTTT. As protein: CASRTGEWNTEAFF.

This chain links TRBV5-6 with TRBJ1-4; 7 bases agree with TRBD1. Looked up from germline, CDR1 is SGHDT and CDR2 is YYEEEE. V shed 5 bases, J shed 9 bases, and the junction held 7 bases outside the gene matches. This CDR3 region has 13 residues. The CDR3 DNA sequence: TGTGCCAGCAGGGAACAGGGGTTGCAAAAACTGTTTTTT. Translating it yields CASREQGLQKLFF.

The V gene is TRBV10-1, the J gene TRBJ2-1, with 9 positions matching TRBD2. With V trimmed by 8 bases and J by 6 bases, 11 bases remained unmatched. The CDR3 extends over 15 amino acids. CDR1 WNHNN and CDR2 SYGVQD come from the germline V gene (reference sequence). The CDR3 region has the DNA TGCGCCAGCTCCATAGGGACTAGCAGGGGCAATGAGCAGTTCTTC. It yields the protein CASSIGTSRGNEQFF.

The rearrangement joins TRBV20-1 to TRBJ1-2; D remains ambiguous. This CDR3 region has 10 residues. The germline gives CDR1 DFQATT, CDR2 SNEGSKA (reference sequence). CDR3 in amino acids: CRANRGGYTF. CDR3 nucleotide sequence: TGCAGGGCCAATAGAGGGGGCTACACCTTC.

This clone was found a few times. V is TRBV2 and J is TRBJ1-1; TRBD1 aligns across 9 bases. Germline CDR1 SNHLY, CDR2 FYNNEI. J was trimmed by 3 bases and V by 6 bases; bases with no gene match: 2. The CDR3 is 13 amino acids. This CDR3 is CASRRTGDTEAFF. CDR3 sequence (DNA): TGTGCCAGCAGGCGGACAGGGGACACTGAAGCTTTCTTT.

The V and J genes are TRBV4-3 and TRBJ1-1, with D tentatively TRBD1 (6 bases). The CDR3 length is 17 residues. Trimming removed 1 base at V and 5 bases at J, with 20 bases between. Germline V lookup: CDR1 LGHNA, CDR2 YSLEER. CDR3 bases: TGCGCCAGCAGCCAAGTCGCGTTTTCGCGGGGGGCTACTGAAGCTTTCTTT. Translated: CASSQVAFSRGATEAFF.

This clone was seen more than once but under ten times. The V and J genes are TRBV4-2 and TRBJ2-2; TRBD2 matches at 9 bases. Per germline, CDR1 LGHNA and CDR2 YNFKEQ. The V segment lost 0 bases and the J segment 5 bases; nucleotides outside the gene matches: 7. The CDR3 totals 17 residues. The CDR3 protein is CASSQDGREGWTGELFF. CDR3 coding DNA: TGTGCCAGCAGCCAAGATGGGCGGGAGGGCTGGACCGGGGAGCTGTTTTTT.

The chain carries TRBV28 and TRBJ1-2; D possibly corresponds to TRBD1 (6 bases). Germline V gives CDR1 MDHEN, CDR2 SYDVKM. Trimming took 5 bases from V and 5 from J, leaving 12 bases between them. The CDR3 is 13 amino acids. The DNA for the CDR3 is TGTGCCAGCAGTCGGACAGCGCAGTATGGCTACACCTTC. Its protein is CASSRTAQYGYTF.

The gene calls are TRBV2 and TRBJ1-1; D remains ambiguous. The CDR3 totals 15 residues. V was shortened by 6 bases and J by 2 bases, with 16 bases between the two germline ends. Germline V lookup: CDR1 SNHLY, CDR2 FYNNEI. CDR3 coding DNA: TGTGCCAGCAGGCCCAGGCACGATTTCAACACTGAAGCTTTCTTT. Translated, it gives CASRPRHDFNTEAFF.

The gene calls are TRBV7-9 and TRBJ2-7; 10 positions match TRBD2. The germline gives CDR1 SEHNR, CDR2 FQNEAQ (reference sequence). This CDR3 is built from 16 residues. V shed 4 bases and J 7 bases; nucleotides not matched to a gene: 13. The CDR3 sequence is CASSSAGLAGVGEQYF. Written as DNA, the CDR3 is TGTGCCAGCAGCTCAGCGGGGCTAGCGGGGGTTGGGGAGCAGTACTTC.

V gene TRBV27 combines with J gene TRBJ2-7; TRBD2 matches 7 bases. The ends lost 3 bases at V and 1 base at J; junction bases unmatched: 6. The CDR3 contains 15 residues. Germline CDR1 MNHEY, CDR2 SMNVEV (reference sequence). DNA for the CDR3: TGTGCCAGCAGTTTTTCAGCGGGGAGGTCCTACGAGCAGTACTTC. This gives the protein CASSFSAGRSYEQYF.

The chain carries TRBV28 and TRBJ1-2; D may be TRBD1 (6 bases). In germline, CDR1 is MDHEN, CDR2 SYDVKM. CDR3 length: 13 amino acids. V was cut by 4 bases and J by 6 bases, with 12 bases left in between. Here the CDR3 reads CASSSNREHGYTF. In DNA, the CDR3 is TGTGCCAGCAGTTCTAACAGGGAGCATGGCTACACCTTC.

This chain uses TRBV15 with TRBJ1-2, with D unresolved. The V end lost 3 bases, the J end lost 7 bases, and 6 bases lay between the germline ends. The CDR3 has 11 amino acids. Germline values: CDR1 LNHNV, CDR2 YYDKDF (reference sequence). CDR3 sequence reads: CATSSVFGYTF. Written as DNA, the CDR3 is TGTGCCACCAGCAGCGTATTTGGCTACACCTTC.

The chain employs TRBV19 and TRBJ2-1; D is unclear. V was clipped by 3 bases and J by 6 bases, with 9 bases between them. The CDR3 loop spans 13 amino acids. Germline loops: CDR1 LNHDA, CDR2 SQIVND (reference sequence). In DNA, the CDR3 is TGTGCCAGTAGTATTCAGGCTGCCAATGAGCAGTTCTTC. Amino acid sequence: CASSIQAANEQFF.

This sequence joins TRBV25-1 and TRBJ1-3; unclear D gene. Germline V CDR1 and CDR2: MGHDK, SYGVNS. Trimming removed 3 bases at V and 3 bases at J, with 3 bases between. The CDR3 is 12 residues long. The CDR3 sequence: CASSDHGNTIYF. As DNA, the CDR3 is TGTGCCAGCAGTGACCATGGAAACACCATATATTTT.

The chain carries TRBV5-6 and TRBJ2-5; D not resolved. CDR1 SGHDT and CDR2 YYEEEE come from the germline V gene. The CDR3 length is 16 residues. Trimming stripped 2 bases from V and 1 base from J, with 15 bases between. The CDR3 reads CASSFKPTLGQETQYF. The CDR3 bases are TGTGCCAGCAGCTTTAAACCGACATTGGGCCAAGAGACCCAGTACTTC.

A few counts support this clone. The V and J genes are TRBV6-1 and TRBJ2-7; 9 nucleotides line up with TRBD1. V was pared by 4 bases and J by 5 bases, with 3 bases of the junction left unmatched. Germline-derived CDR1 and CDR2 are MNHNS and SASEGT. The CDR3 covers 13 residues. CDR3 protein: CASSVRDRDEQYF. In DNA, the CDR3 is TGTGCCAGCAGTGTGAGGGACAGGGACGAGCAGTACTTC.

The chain recombines TRBV7-2 with TRBJ1-4; no clear D. Looked up from germline, CDR1 is SGHTA and CDR2 is FQGNSA. CDR3 length equals 13 residues. The V end was cut by 0 bases, the J end by 8 bases, with 7 bases between. The CDR3 nucleotides read TGTGCCAGCAGCTTAGCCTATGCGGAAAAACTGTTTTTT. It codes for CASSLAYAEKLFF.

This clone was observed once. The rearrangement links TRBV27 to TRBJ1-2, with D unresolved. The V gene lost 2 bases and the J gene lost 4 bases, with 8 bases spanning the gap. CDR3 length: 13 residues. Looked up from germline, CDR1 is MNHEY and CDR2 is SMNVEV (reference sequence). The CDR3 reads CASSLRGSYGYTF. In DNA, the CDR3 is TGTGCCAGCAGTTTACGAGGAAGCTATGGCTACACCTTC.

This sequence joins TRBV27 and TRBJ2-6; D unresolved. Germline V lookup: CDR1 MNHEY, CDR2 SMNVEV (reference sequence). There are 14 residues in the CDR3. Trimming shortened V by 5 bases and J by 0 bases, and 5 bases separated the two germline ends. The CDR3 protein is CASSIYSGANVLTF. CDR3 in DNA: TGTGCCAGCAGTATCTACTCTGGGGCCAACGTCCTGACTTTC.

The chain employs TRBV19 and TRBJ1-1, with 9 bases identical to TRBD1. Germline values: CDR1 LNHDA, CDR2 SQIVND (reference sequence). This CDR3 comprises 12 residues. With 10 bases clipped from V and 4 bases from J, the junction kept 4 bases outside the gene matches. The CDR3 DNA follows: TGTGCCACCGCGACAGGGGGCACTGAAGCTTTCTTT. Protein: CATATGGTEAFF.

This chain connects TRBV28 to TRBJ2-4, with D possibly being TRBD2 (7 bases). Germline-derived CDR1 and CDR2 are MDHEN and SYDVKM. V was shortened by 0 bases and J by 4 bases, with 19 bases between the two germline ends. The CDR3 runs to 18 residues. This chain's CDR3 is CASSLWGGGRQEKNIQYF. Written as DNA, the CDR3 is TGTGCCAGCAGTTTATGGGGGGGAGGGAGACAGGAGAAAAACATTCAGTACTTC. Supplemented by reference TRBV28 and TRBJ2-4, the full variable domain reads DVKVTQSSRYLVKRTGEKVFLECVQDMDHENMFWYRQDPGLGLRLIYFSYDVKMKEKGDIPEGYSVSREKKERFSLILESASTNQTSMYLCASSLWGGGRQEKNIQYFGAGTRLSVL.

The J gene is TRBJ1-5, the V gene TRBV6-1; D not resolved. The CDR3 sequence is 11 residues long. The germline V gene encodes CDR1 MNHNS and CDR2 SASEGT. Trimming removed 6 bases from V and 7 bases from J, with 7 bases in between. The CDR3 DNA sequence: TGTGCCAGCAGCACTTCGCAGCCCCAGCATTTT. This codes for CASSTSQPQHF.

V is TRBV6-5 and J is TRBJ1-1; D gene unclear. Germline loops: CDR1 MNHEY, CDR2 SVGAGI. V was trimmed by 0 bases and J by 4 bases, leaving 15 bases between them. This CDR3 has 16 amino acids. The CDR3 sequence is CASSYSMASGSTEAFF. CDR3 nucleotide sequence: TGTGCCAGCAGTTACTCGATGGCATCGGGGAGCACTGAAGCTTTCTTT.

The chain recombines TRBV5-1 with TRBJ2-1, with 8 bases identical to TRBD2. The CDR3 is 15 residues long. J lost 9 bases, V lost 4 bases, and 12 bases had no gene match. Germline-derived CDR1 and CDR2 are SGHRS and YFSETQ. CDR3 residues: CASSDLAGTQSEQFF. The CDR3 bases are TGCGCCAGCAGCGATTTAGCGGGGACGCAAAGTGAGCAGTTCTTC.